The present T cell receptor (beta chain) was sequenced within a study of T cell responses to AZD1222 COVID-19 vaccine. Overall study findings and caveats: Donors, mostly white British, included more females; clonal diversity was possibly underestimated. Increases in Spike-specific TCR breadth and depth were seen after two AZD1222 doses.

For this clone: The antigen is undetermined.

Clones were sequenced by immunoSEQ multiplex PCR, and TCRdb holds only the in-frame ones, with some missing. The profile shows around 200,000 clones, around 88% of them singletons. J lost 3 bases, V lost 4 bases, and 10 bases had no gene match. The CDR3 totals 16 residues. The germline V gene encodes CDR1 SGHTA and CDR2 FQGTGA. This TCR came from an adult in good health. The source was peripheral blood, collected on day 0 of AZD1222 vaccination. The V call is TRBV7-3, the J call TRBJ1-1, with TRBD1 identical over 8 bases. CDR3 DNA sequence: TGTGCCAGCAGCTCCAGACGGACAGGGAGGGACACTGAAGCTTTCTTT. As protein: CASSSRRTGRDTEAFF. Variable domain in full (rest from reference TRBV7-3 and TRBJ1-1): GAGVSQTPSNKVTEKGKYVELRCDPISGHTALYWYRQSLGQGPEFLIYFQGTGAADDSGLPNDRFFAVRPEGSVSTLKIQRTERGDSAVYLCASSSRRTGRDTEAFFGQGTRLTVV.